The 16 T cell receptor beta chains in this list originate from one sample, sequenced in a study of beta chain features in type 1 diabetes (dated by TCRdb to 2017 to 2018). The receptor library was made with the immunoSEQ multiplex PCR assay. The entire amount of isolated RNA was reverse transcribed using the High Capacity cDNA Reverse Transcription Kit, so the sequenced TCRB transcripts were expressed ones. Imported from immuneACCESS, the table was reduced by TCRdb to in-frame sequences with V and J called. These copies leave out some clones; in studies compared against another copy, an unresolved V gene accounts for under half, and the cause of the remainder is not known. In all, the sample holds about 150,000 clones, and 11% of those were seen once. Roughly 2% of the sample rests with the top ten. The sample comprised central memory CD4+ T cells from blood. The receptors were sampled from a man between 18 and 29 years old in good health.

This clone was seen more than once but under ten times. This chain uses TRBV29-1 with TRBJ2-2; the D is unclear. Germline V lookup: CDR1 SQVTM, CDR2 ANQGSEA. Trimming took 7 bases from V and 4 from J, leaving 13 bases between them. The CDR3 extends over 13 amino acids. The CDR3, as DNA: TGCAGCGCCAGGTGGGGTTCCACCGGGGAGCTGTTTTTT. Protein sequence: CSARWGSTGELFF.

The CDR3 here is CAWRMTGGTDTQYF. In DNA form, the CDR3 reads TGTGCCTGGAGGATGACAGGGGGAACAGATACGCAGTATTTT. The rearrangement joins TRBV30 to TRBJ2-3, with 9 nucleotides matching TRBD1. The germline V gene encodes CDR1 GTSNPN and CDR2 SVGIG (reference sequence). This CDR3 has 14 amino acids. Unmatched junction bases numbered 4, after V lost 3 bases and J lost 3 bases.

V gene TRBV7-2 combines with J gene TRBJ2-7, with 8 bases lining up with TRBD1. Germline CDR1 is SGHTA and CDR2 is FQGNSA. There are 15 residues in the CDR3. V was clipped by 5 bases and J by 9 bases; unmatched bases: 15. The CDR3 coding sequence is TGTGCCAGCAGCCCCCGTCCCGGGACAGGATTCGCGCAGTACTTC. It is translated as CASSPRPGTGFAQYF.

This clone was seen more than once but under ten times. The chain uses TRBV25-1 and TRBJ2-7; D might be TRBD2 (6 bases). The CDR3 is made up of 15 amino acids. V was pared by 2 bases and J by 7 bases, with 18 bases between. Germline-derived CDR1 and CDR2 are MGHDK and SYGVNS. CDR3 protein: CASSEPMAGLREQYF. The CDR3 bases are TGTGCCAGCAGTGAACCCATGGCGGGGTTACGAGAGCAGTACTTC.

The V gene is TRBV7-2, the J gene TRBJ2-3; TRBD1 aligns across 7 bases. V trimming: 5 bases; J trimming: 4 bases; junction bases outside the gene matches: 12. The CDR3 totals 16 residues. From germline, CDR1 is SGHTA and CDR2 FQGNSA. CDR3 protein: CASSLIGGAMADTQYF. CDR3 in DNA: TGTGCCAGCAGCCTCATAGGGGGCGCGATGGCAGATACGCAGTATTTT.

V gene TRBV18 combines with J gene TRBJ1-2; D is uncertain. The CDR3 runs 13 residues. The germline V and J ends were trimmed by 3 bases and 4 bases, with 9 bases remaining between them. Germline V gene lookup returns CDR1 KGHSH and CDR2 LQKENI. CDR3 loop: CASSPVGSYGYTF. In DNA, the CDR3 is TGTGCCAGCTCACCGGTGGGCTCCTATGGCTACACCTTC.

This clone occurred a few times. The CDR3 DNA is TGTGCCAGCTGGGCGGGAGGAGAGACCCAGTACTTC. Amino acids: CASWAGGETQYF. The genes are TRBV6-1 and TRBJ2-5, with 8 bases matching TRBD2. The CDR3 length is 12 residues. Trimming removed 8 bases from V and 4 bases from J; junction bases left unmatched: 3. CDR1 and CDR2 (germline): MNHNS, SASEGT.

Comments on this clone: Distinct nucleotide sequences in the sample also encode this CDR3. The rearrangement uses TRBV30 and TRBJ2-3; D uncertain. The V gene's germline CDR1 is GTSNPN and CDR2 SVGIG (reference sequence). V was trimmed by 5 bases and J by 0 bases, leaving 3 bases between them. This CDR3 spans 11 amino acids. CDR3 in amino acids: CAWGSTDTQYF. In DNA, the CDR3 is TGTGCCTGGGGCAGCACAGATACGCAGTATTTT. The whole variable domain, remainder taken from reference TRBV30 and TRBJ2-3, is SQTIHQWPATLVQPVGSPLSLECTVEGTSNPNLYWYRQAAGRGLQLLFYSVGIGQISSEVPQNLSASRPQDRQFILSSKKLLLSDSGFYLCAWGSTDTQYFGPGTRLTVL.

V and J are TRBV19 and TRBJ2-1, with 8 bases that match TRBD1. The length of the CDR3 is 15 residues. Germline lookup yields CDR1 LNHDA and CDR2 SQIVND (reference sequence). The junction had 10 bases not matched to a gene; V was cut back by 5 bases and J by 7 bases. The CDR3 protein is CASSAADRVGNEQFF. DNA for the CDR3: TGTGCCAGTAGTGCTGCGGACAGGGTAGGGAATGAGCAGTTCTTC. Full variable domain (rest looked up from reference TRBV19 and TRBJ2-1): DGGITQSPKYLFRKEGQNVTLSCEQNLNHDAMYWYRQDPGQGLRLIYYSQIVNDFQKGDIAEGYSVSREKKESFPLTVTSAQKNPTAFYLCASSAADRVGNEQFFGPGTRLTVL.

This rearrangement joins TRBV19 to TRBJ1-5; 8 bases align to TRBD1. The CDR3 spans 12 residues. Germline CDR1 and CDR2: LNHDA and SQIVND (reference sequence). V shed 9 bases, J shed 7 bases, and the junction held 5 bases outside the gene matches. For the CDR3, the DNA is TGTGCCAGCAGACAGGGGATGCAGCCCCAGCATTTT. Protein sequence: CASRQGMQPQHF.

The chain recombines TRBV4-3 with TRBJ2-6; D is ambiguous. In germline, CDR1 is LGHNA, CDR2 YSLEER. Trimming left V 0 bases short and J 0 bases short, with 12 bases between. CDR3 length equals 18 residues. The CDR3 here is CASSQDFRSGSGANVLTF. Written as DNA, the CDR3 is TGCGCCAGCAGCCAAGATTTTCGGTCGGGCTCTGGGGCCAACGTCCTGACTTTC.

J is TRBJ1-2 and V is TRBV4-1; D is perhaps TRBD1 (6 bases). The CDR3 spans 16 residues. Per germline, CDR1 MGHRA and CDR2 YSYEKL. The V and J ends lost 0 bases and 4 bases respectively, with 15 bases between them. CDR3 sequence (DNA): TGCGCCAGCAGCCAAGACCCGACAGGAATAGGCTATGGCTACACCTTC. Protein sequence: CASSQDPTGIGYGYTF.

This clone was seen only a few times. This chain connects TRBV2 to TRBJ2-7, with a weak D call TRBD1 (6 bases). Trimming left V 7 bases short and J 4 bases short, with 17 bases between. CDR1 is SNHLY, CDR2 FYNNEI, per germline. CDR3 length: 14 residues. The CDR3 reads CASNRGGVKYEQYF. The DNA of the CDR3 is TGTGCCAGCAACCGAGGGGGAGTTAAATACGAGCAGTACTTC.

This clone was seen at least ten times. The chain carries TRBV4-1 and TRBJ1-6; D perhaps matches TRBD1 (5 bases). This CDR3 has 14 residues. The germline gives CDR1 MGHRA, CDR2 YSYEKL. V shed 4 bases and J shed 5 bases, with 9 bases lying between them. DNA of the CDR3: TGCGCCAGCAGCCCGGGACGGAATAATTCACCCCTCCACTTT. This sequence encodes CASSPGRNNSPLHF.

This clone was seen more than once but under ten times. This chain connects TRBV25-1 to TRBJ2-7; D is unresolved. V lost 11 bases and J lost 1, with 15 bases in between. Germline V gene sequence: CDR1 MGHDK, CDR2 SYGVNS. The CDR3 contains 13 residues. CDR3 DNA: TGTGCCTGCACCCACGACGGTTCCTACGAGCAGTACTTC. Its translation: CACTHDGSYEQYF.

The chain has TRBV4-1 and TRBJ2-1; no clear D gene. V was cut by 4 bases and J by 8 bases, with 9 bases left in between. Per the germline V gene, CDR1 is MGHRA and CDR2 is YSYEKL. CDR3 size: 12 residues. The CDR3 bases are TGCGCCAGCAGCCCCCGTAGGGATGAGCAGTTCTTC. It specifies CASSPRRDEQFF.